The 15 T cell receptor beta chains in this list originate from one sample, sequenced in a study of post-analysis software for immune sequencing data. Study observations and caveats: Patients had higher frequencies than controls of about five TRBV segments, including TRBV5-6, TRBV5-1 and TRBV20-1.

The library was made from cDNA and included unique molecular identifiers. TCRdb fed the PCR reads into MiXCR, producing one record per CDR3 protein. The sample lists roughly 430,000 distinct CDR3 sequences, 39% seen once, with 6.5% to 8% in the top ten. These receptors' antigens are unknown. What was sequenced was blood. The receptors stem from a girl aged 2-9 years with multiple sclerosis.

This clonotype turned up a few times. The genes are TRBV28 and TRBJ1-2; no clear D. CDR1 is MDHEN, CDR2 SYDVKM, per germline. Trimming left V 4 bases short and J 7 bases short, with 7 bases between. CDR3 length: 11 amino acids. CDR3 in amino acids: CASSSATGYTF. The CDR3 DNA follows: TGTGCCAGCAGTTCCGCCACTGGCTACACCTTC.

The CDR3 nucleotides read TGTGCCAGCAGCTTACTGACAGGGGACACCGGGGAGCTGTTTTTT. The encoded protein is CASSLLTGDTGELFF. The rearrangement links TRBV7-3 to TRBJ2-2; 8 bases align to TRBD1. Trimming at V came to 2 bases and at J to 3 bases, leaving 2 bases not matched to a gene. The CDR3 is made up of 15 amino acids. From germline, CDR1 is SGHTA and CDR2 FQGTGA.

This clonotype was seen a single time. This chain connects TRBV27 to TRBJ2-3; D gene unclear. V lost 2 bases and J 0 bases, leaving 9 bases between the germline ends. The CDR3 has 15 amino acids. CDR1 and CDR2 from the germline V gene are MNHEY and SMNVEV (reference sequence). The CDR3 region is CASSLTRRSTDTQYF. CDR3 DNA: TGTGCCAGCAGTTTAACACGGCGTAGCACAGATACGCAGTATTTT.

The rearrangement joins TRBV20-1 to TRBJ2-3; the D gene could be TRBD1 or TRBD2 (6 bases each). Germline V lookup: CDR1 DFQATT, CDR2 SNEGSKA (reference sequence). The CDR3 covers 15 residues. V was pared by 6 bases and J by 2 bases, with 18 bases between. CDR3 amino acids: CSARKGGSHTDTQYF. The CDR3 nucleotides read TGCAGTGCCCGTAAAGGGGGGTCCCACACAGATACGCAGTATTTT.

The sample holds a few counts of this clonotype. The rearrangement joins TRBV18 to TRBJ1-2; D is unclear. The germline V gene encodes CDR1 KGHSH and CDR2 LQKENI. Trimming took off 2 bases at V and 2 bases at J, with 9 bases between the two ends. The CDR3 totals 14 residues. The CDR3 bases are TGTGCCAGCTCACCAGGGGTAGCCAACTATGGCTACACCTTC. This codes for CASSPGVANYGYTF.

This clonotype came up a few times. J is TRBJ2-7 and V is TRBV13, with unresolved D. Germline CDR1 reads PRHDT; CDR2 reads FYEKMQ (reference sequence). This CDR3 has 16 amino acids. V was clipped by 6 bases and J by 1 base, with 19 bases between them. In DNA form, the CDR3 reads TGTGCCAGCAGACCCATCGGTGGTCCCCCTTCCTACGAGCAGTACTTC. This encodes CASRPIGGPPSYEQYF.

The CDR3 sequence is CASSPVGRSPGPDTQYF. CDR3 sequence (DNA): TGCGCCAGCAGCCCAGTTGGGAGATCCCCGGGACCAGATACGCAGTATTTT. The chain uses TRBV4-1 and TRBJ2-3; D possibly uses TRBD1 or TRBD2 (5 bases each). Germline-derived CDR1 and CDR2 are MGHRA and YSYEKL. Trimming cost V 4 bases and J 4 bases, with 21 bases left between them. The CDR3 totals 17 residues.

In its sample, this clonotype was seen once. The chain links TRBV20-1 to TRBJ2-7; D gene uncertain. The ends were cut back, 0 bases at V and 3 bases at J, with 3 bases in the middle. The germline V gene has CDR1 DFQATT and CDR2 SNEGSKA (reference sequence). This CDR3 comprises 11 residues. The DNA of the CDR3 is TGCAGTGCTAGAGATTTCTACGAGCAGTACTTC. Protein: CSARDFYEQYF.

The table lists this clonotype with a few counts. The V gene is TRBV28, the J gene TRBJ2-3; TRBD1 aligns across 7 bases. This CDR3 has 13 residues. Germline V gene lookup returns CDR1 MDHEN and CDR2 SYDVKM. V lost 6 bases to trimming and J lost 6 bases; unmatched junction nucleotides: 6. The CDR3 is CASRTGDSDTQYF. CDR3 coding DNA: TGTGCCAGCAGAACAGGGGATTCGGATACGCAGTATTTT. The whole variable domain, filled in from reference TRBV28 and TRBJ2-3, reads DVKVTQSSRYLVKRTGEKVFLECVQDMDHENMFWYRQDPGLGLRLIYFSYDVKMKEKGDIPEGYSVSREKKERFSLILESASTNQTSMYLCASRTGDSDTQYFGPGTRLTVL.

This chain uses TRBV6-2 or TRBV6-3 with TRBJ2-7, with D tentatively TRBD2 (6 bases). CDR3 length: 17 residues. Trimming shortened V by 5 bases and J by 0 bases, and 20 bases separated the two germline ends. Germline V gives CDR1 MNHEY, CDR2 SVGEGT. In DNA form, the CDR3 reads TGTGCCAGCAGTCCTACCCAGCGGGTTTTTCGCTCCTACGAGCAGTACTTC. It codes for CASSPTQRVFRSYEQYF.

The chain links TRBV12-3 or TRBV12-4 to TRBJ1-1; TRBD1 matches 11 bases. Trimming took 6 bases from V and 6 from J; bases not matched to a gene: 6. This CDR3 contains 14 residues. DNA of the CDR3: TGTGCCAGCAGGGGACAGGGGGGCAACGCTGAAGCTTTCTTT. It is translated as CASRGQGGNAEAFF.

This clonotype was seen more than once but under ten times. J is TRBJ2-1 and V is TRBV6-5; possible D gene TRBD1, 7 bases. Per the germline V gene, CDR1 is MNHEY and CDR2 is SVGAGI. The CDR3 loop spans 15 amino acids. V was trimmed by 4 bases and J by 8 bases, leaving 18 bases between them. The CDR3 DNA reads as TGTGCCAGCAGTTCCGGGGCAGGGGGGACGTATGAGCAGTTCTTC. Amino acid sequence: CASSSGAGGTYEQFF.

CDR3 in amino acids: CASSHQKRGVGYDEQFF. The CDR3 nucleotides read TGTGCCAGCAGCCACCAGAAACGCGGAGTGGGGTACGATGAGCAGTTCTTC. This sequence joins TRBV7-2 and TRBJ2-1, with D uncertain. Deletions cut 5 bases from V and 8 bases from J, with 25 bases between. This CDR3 comprises 17 residues. Germline CDR1 and CDR2: SGHTA and FQGNSA. The complete variable domain, with remaining parts taken from reference TRBV7-2 and TRBJ2-1, reads GAGVSQSPSNKVTEKGKDVELRCDPISGHTALYWYRQSLGQGLEFLIYFQGNSAPDKSGLPSDRFSAERTGGSVSTLTIQRTQQEDSAVYLCASSHQKRGVGYDEQFFGPGTRLTVL.

The CDR3 sequence is CASSPTGLGLQPQHF. Written as DNA, the CDR3 is TGTGCCAGCAGTCCTACAGGGTTAGGTCTTCAGCCCCAGCATTTT. This chain connects TRBV27 to TRBJ1-5; D perhaps matches TRBD1 (6 bases). Germline CDR1 and CDR2: MNHEY and SMNVEV (reference sequence). The CDR3 covers 15 residues. V dropped 5 bases and J dropped 6 bases, with 17 bases sitting between them.

V usage is TRBV20-1 and J usage is TRBJ2-1; 14 bases match TRBD2. Trimming took 1 base from V and 1 from J; bases not matched to a gene: 6. Germline V gene sequence: CDR1 DFQATT, CDR2 SNEGSKA (reference sequence). The CDR3 loop spans 18 amino acids. The DNA for the CDR3 is TGCAGTGCTAGAGGGGGACTAGCGGGAGAGAAGTCCTACAATGAGCAGTTCTTC. Amino acids: CSARGGLAGEKSYNEQFF.